This T cell receptor (beta chain) was retrieved from a study of blood T cell repertoires in COVID-19. TCRdb's copy holds only in-frame clones and misses some; the assay was immunoSEQ multiplex PCR. The sample carries 25,000 to 30,000 clones, roughly 65% recorded once. The sequenced sample consisted of peripheral blood. The receptor was isolated from a human donor in a cohort sampled during active COVID-19.

CDR3 in amino acids: CASSWLADILPSYEQYF. CDR3 in DNA: TGTGCCAGCAGTTGGTTAGCGGACATACTCCCCTCCTACGAGCAGTACTTC. This chain joins TRBV28 and TRBJ2-7; tentative D call: TRBD2 (6 bases). This CDR3 is built from 17 residues. The germline V gene encodes CDR1 MDHEN and CDR2 SYDVKM. Deletions cut 4 bases from V and 0 bases from J, with 19 bases between.